Each of the 23 T cell receptor beta chains below was sequenced from the same sample in a study of regulatory T cells in long-lasting Graves disease. Time point here: persistent/refractory GD, antithyroid drugs over 5 years with positive TRAb. Following extraction of RNA from PBMCs, that RNA was used to make the TCR library. CDR3-region Arm-PCR and iRepertoire HTBI primers produced the TCR beta libraries. A single record per CDR3 protein comes from TCRdb applying MiXCR to the multiplex PCR reads. The sample yields over 450,000 distinct CDR3 sequences, roughly 21% seen once. The sample consisted of peripheral blood mononuclear cells (PBMCs), taken when the disease was refractory, from a patient treated with antithyroid drugs. These TCRs come from a female donor with Graves disease.

This clonotype showed up just once. V gene TRBV6-8 combines with J gene TRBJ2-1, with TRBD1 as a possible D gene (6 bases). Trimming pared 8 bases from V and 8 bases from J, leaving 10 bases between. The CDR3 runs 11 residues. The germline gives CDR1 MNHGY, CDR2 SAAAGT. The CDR3 reads CASGQWDEQFF. CDR3 coding DNA: TGTGCCAGCGGACAGTGGGATGAGCAGTTCTTC.

The table lists this clonotype with many counts. The chain carries TRBV6-2 or TRBV6-3 and TRBJ1-1, with D perhaps matching TRBD1 (6 bases). The CDR3 covers 15 residues. Germline V gene sequence: CDR1 MNHEY, CDR2 SVGEGT. Trimming shortened V by 6 bases and J by 1 base, and 15 bases separated the two germline ends. The CDR3 protein is CASSHVGGRNTEAFF. CDR3 nucleotide sequence: TGTGCCAGCAGCCACGTGGGGGGCCGGAACACTGAAGCTTTCTTT.

The chain recombines TRBV5-1 with TRBJ1-4; D ambiguous. The CDR3 runs to 20 residues. V lost 5 bases to trimming and J lost 5 bases, with 31 bases between them. Germline V gene lookup returns CDR1 SGHRS and CDR2 YFSETQ. As DNA, the CDR3 is TGCGCCAGCAGTCGCCGGAAGGAGGGTTCGATCATCAGCGACAATGAAAAACTGTTTTTT. This sequence encodes CASSRRKEGSIISDNEKLFF.

This clonotype was seen at least ten times. This chain links TRBV24-1 with TRBJ1-2; 8 bases agree with TRBD1. The CDR3 totals 12 residues. Germline V gene lookup returns CDR1 KGHDR and CDR2 SFDVKD. Trimming cost V 2 bases and J 10 bases; bases outside gene matches: 2. The CDR3 nucleotides read TGTGCCACCAGTGATTCGGACAGGGACTACACCTTC. Protein sequence: CATSDSDRDYTF.

This clonotype was counted many times. V gene TRBV6-1 combines with J gene TRBJ2-6, with D uncertain. Between the trimmed V and J ends, which lost 6 bases and 2 bases, there was a span of 8 bases. The CDR3 spans 14 residues. The germline V gene encodes CDR1 MNHNS and CDR2 SASEGT. This CDR3 is CASSYSPGANVLTF. The CDR3 DNA reads TGTGCCAGCAGCTACAGTCCTGGGGCCAACGTCCTGACTTTC.

This chain links TRBV25-1 with TRBJ2-5; D is possibly TRBD1 or TRBD2 (5 bases each). Per germline, CDR1 MGHDK and CDR2 SYGVNS. The CDR3 covers 15 residues. Deletions cut 1 base from V and 1 base from J, with 10 bases between. The chain's CDR3 is CASSESGATQETQYF. CDR3 bases: TGTGCCAGCAGTGAATCCGGGGCAACCCAAGAGACCCAGTACTTC.

In this sample, this clonotype turned up a few times. The chain carries TRBV20-1 and TRBJ2-7; possibly TRBD2 for D (7 bases). Germline V gene sequence: CDR1 DFQATT, CDR2 SNEGSKA (reference sequence). V lost 5 bases and J 5 bases, leaving 13 bases between the germline ends. The CDR3 consists of 12 residues. The CDR3 bases are TGCAGTGCTTCGGGGGGCCTTCACGAGCAGTACTTC. This gives the protein CSASGGLHEQYF.

The chain has TRBV10-1 and TRBJ2-2; D remains ambiguous. The germline CDR1 and CDR2 sequences are WNHNN and SYGVQD (reference sequence). This CDR3 spans 14 amino acids. V dropped 10 bases and J dropped 0 bases, with 12 bases sitting between them. Here the CDR3 reads CATSRRSNTGELFF. The CDR3 DNA reads TGCGCCACTTCAAGACGGTCGAACACCGGGGAGCTGTTTTTT.

The genes are TRBV9 and TRBJ1-2; a weak D match, TRBD1 (6 bases). Germline loops: CDR1 SGDLS, CDR2 YYNGEE. CDR3 size: 14 residues. V was pared by 3 bases and J by 2 bases, with 11 bases between. The CDR3 coding sequence is TGTGCCAGCAGCGAAGCAACAGGGAACTATGGCTACACCTTC. It codes for CASSEATGNYGYTF.

The CDR3 loop is CAWSTPPGGLGEKLFF. DNA of the CDR3: TGTGCCTGGTCGACCCCCCCGGGGGGGCTCGGAGAAAAACTGTTTTTT. The gene calls are TRBV30 and TRBJ1-4, with D possibly TRBD1 on 6 matching bases. V was clipped by 5 bases and J by 8 bases, with 24 bases between them. Germline loops: CDR1 GTSNPN, CDR2 SVGIG (reference sequence). CDR3 length equals 16 residues. Full variable domain (missing parts from reference TRBV30 and TRBJ1-4): SQTIHQWPATLVQPVGSPLSLECTVEGTSNPNLYWYRQAAGRGLQLLFYSVGIGQISSEVPQNLSASRPQDRQFILSSKKLLLSDSGFYLCAWSTPPGGLGEKLFFGSGTQLSVL.

The V call is TRBV7-9, the J call TRBJ2-7, with TRBD2 matching 11 bases. With V trimmed by 5 bases and J by 11 bases, 11 bases remained unmatched. Germline V CDR1 and CDR2: SEHNR, FQNEAQ (reference sequence). This CDR3 has 14 residues. The CDR3 coding sequence is TGTGCCAGCAGCCAACCGACTAGCGGGGCCGCTAAGTACTTC. Its translation: CASSQPTSGAAKYF. The full variable domain, rest sourced from reference TRBV7-9 and TRBJ2-7, is DTGVSQNPRHKITKRGQNVTFRCDPISEHNRLYWYRQTLGQGPEFLTYFQNEAQLEKSRLLSDRFSAERPKGSFSTLEIQRTEQGDSAMYLCASSQPTSGAAKYFGPGTRLTVT.

This clonotype was counted at least ten times. This sequence joins TRBV28 and TRBJ2-7, with a possible D match to TRBD1 (6 bases). This CDR3 contains 14 residues. V dropped 4 bases and J dropped 6 bases, with 16 bases sitting between them. In germline, CDR1 is MDHEN, CDR2 SYDVKM. The CDR3 sequence: CASSSDYRVGEQYF. The CDR3 DNA follows: TGTGCCAGCAGTTCGGATTACAGGGTTGGCGAGCAGTACTTC.

The sample holds many counts of this clonotype. The rearrangement joins TRBV20-1 to TRBJ1-1, with no clear D. This CDR3 is 12 amino acids long. The V and J ends lost 6 bases and 3 bases respectively, with 11 bases between them. CDR1 DFQATT and CDR2 SNEGSKA come from the germline V gene (reference sequence). CDR3 region: CSAGGIDTEAFF. The CDR3 nucleotides read TGCAGTGCGGGAGGGATTGACACTGAAGCTTTCTTT.

This clonotype was seen at least ten times. The chain carries TRBV12-3 or TRBV12-4 and TRBJ1-2; no definite D call. This CDR3 is 12 amino acids long. Trimming removed 7 bases at V and 3 bases at J, with 9 bases between. CDR3 nucleotide sequence: TGTGCCAGCACCAGGATAGACTATGGCTACACCTTC. It codes for CASTRIDYGYTF.

The chain is built from TRBV20-1 and TRBJ2-7; a weak D match, TRBD2 (7 bases). The V end was cut by 0 bases, the J end by 3 bases, with 9 bases between. This CDR3 spans 13 amino acids. In germline, CDR1 is DFQATT, CDR2 SNEGSKA (reference sequence). In DNA, the CDR3 is TGCAGTGCTAGAGAAGGGGGGGACTACGAGCAGTACTTC. Encoded protein: CSAREGGDYEQYF.

This clonotype appeared many times. The gene calls are TRBV2 and TRBJ2-1; D perhaps matches TRBD2 (5 bases). The germline V gene has CDR1 SNHLY and CDR2 FYNNEI. Trimming left V 6 bases short and J 5 bases short, with 14 bases between. The CDR3 consists of 14 residues. The CDR3 loop is CASRESVTNNEQFF. The CDR3 coding sequence is TGTGCCAGCAGGGAAAGCGTGACTAACAATGAGCAGTTCTTC. The whole variable domain, filled in from reference TRBV2 and TRBJ2-1, reads EPEVTQTPSHQVTQMGQEVILRCVPISNHLYFYWYRQILGQKVEFLVSFYNNEISEKSEIFDDQFSVERPDGSNFTLKIRSTKLEDSAMYFCASRESVTNNEQFFGPGTRLTVL.

Only a few counts were recorded for this clonotype. This rearrangement joins TRBV28 to TRBJ2-5, with D tentatively TRBD1 (6 bases). Trimming stripped 3 bases from V and 4 bases from J, with 18 bases between. Looked up from germline, CDR1 is MDHEN and CDR2 is SYDVKM. The CDR3 contains 16 residues. The CDR3 sequence is CASSFKIGQSLETQYF. The DNA for the CDR3 is TGTGCCAGCAGTTTCAAAATAGGACAGAGCCTAGAGACCCAGTACTTC. Full variable domain (remainder filled in from reference TRBV28 and TRBJ2-5): DVKVTQSSRYLVKRTGEKVFLECVQDMDHENMFWYRQDPGLGLRLIYFSYDVKMKEKGDIPEGYSVSREKKERFSLILESASTNQTSMYLCASSFKIGQSLETQYFGPGTRLLVL.

J is TRBJ1-1 and V is TRBV3-1; unclear D gene. Trimming shortened V by 0 bases and J by 5 bases, and 4 bases separated the two germline ends. Germline-derived CDR1 and CDR2 are LGHDT and YNNKEL (reference sequence). The CDR3 length is 12 residues. DNA for the CDR3: TGTGCCAGCAGCCAAGATTTGACTGAAGCTTTCTTT. Residues: CASSQDLTEAFF.

The chain is built from TRBV20-1 and TRBJ1-2; D is ambiguous. The V gene's germline CDR1 is DFQATT and CDR2 SNEGSKA (reference sequence). Trimming took 3 bases from V and 6 from J, leaving 17 bases between them. This CDR3 is 14 amino acids long. The CDR3 protein is CSARRWSQSHGYTF. The CDR3, as DNA: TGCAGTGCTAGGCGTTGGAGTCAATCCCATGGCTACACCTTC.

This clonotype was detected a few times. This chain links TRBV4-1 with TRBJ1-1, with 7 bases that match TRBD1. Germline CDR1 MGHRA, CDR2 YSYEKL. The J segment lost 5 bases and the V segment lost 4 bases, leaving 13 bases of the junction unmatched. This CDR3 is 16 amino acids long. CDR3 loop: CASSPAQRGRRTEAFF. For the CDR3, the DNA is TGCGCCAGCAGCCCCGCTCAAAGGGGGCGCCGAACTGAAGCTTTCTTT.

This clonotype came up a few times. V usage is TRBV4-1 and J usage is TRBJ1-5; D ambiguous. Trimming cost V 3 bases and J 1 base, with 19 bases left between them. The CDR3 is 18 residues long. Looked up from germline, CDR1 is MGHRA and CDR2 is YSYEKL. CDR3 nucleotide sequence: TGCGCCAGCAGCCACGTTGCGTTCGTCCAAAGAAGCAATCAGCCCCAGCATTTT. This gives the protein CASSHVAFVQRSNQPQHF.

This sequence joins TRBV3-1 and TRBJ1-1; 9 bases are a match to TRBD1. The germline V gene encodes CDR1 LGHDT and CDR2 YNNKEL (reference sequence). The CDR3 loop spans 15 amino acids. After removal of 6 bases from V and 1 base from J, the junction contained 6 bases not matched to a gene. The CDR3 here is CASSLRGQGNTEAFF. CDR3 nucleotide sequence: TGTGCCAGCAGTCTACGGGGACAGGGGAACACTGAAGCTTTCTTT.

This clonotype has a count of ten or more. V gene TRBV2 combines with J gene TRBJ2-5; D may be TRBD1 (6 bases). The V gene lost 6 bases and the J gene lost 2 bases, with 16 bases spanning the gap. This CDR3 has 15 residues. Germline lookup yields CDR1 SNHLY and CDR2 FYNNEI. The CDR3 coding sequence is TGTGCCAGCAGCGCGGTTGTAACAGGGCAAGAGACCCAGTACTTC. Protein sequence: CASSAVVTGQETQYF.